Reported below is one T cell receptor beta chain. Seattle cases were enrolled at active infection and followed longitudinally. The data derive from a study of blood T cell repertoires in COVID-19. Libraries were prepared by immunoSEQ multiplex PCR; TCRdb keeps only in-frame clonotypes and omits some of them. The table records around 430,000 clones, about 91% of them present only once. The sequenced material came from peripheral blood. This receptor was obtained from a woman aged 45-65 years with COVID-19, enrolled during active disease.

CDR3 in amino acids: CASSSRGQLAYGAFF. CDR3 nucleotide sequence: TGTGCCAGCAGCTCTAGGGGACAGCTCGCTTACGGAGCTTTCTTT. J is TRBJ1-1 and V is TRBV7-9, with 7 positions matching TRBD1. V was pared by 4 bases and J by 10 bases, with 15 bases of the junction left unmatched. This CDR3 region has 15 residues. Per germline, CDR1 SEHNR and CDR2 FQNEAQ (reference sequence).